A single sample is the source of the 19 T cell receptor beta chains below, sequenced in a study of blood T cell repertoires in COVID-19. The data were produced by immunoSEQ multiplex PCR, yet TCRdb's version contains in-frame clones alone and is incomplete. The sample contains about 220,000 clones, around 80% of which appear only once. Material for sequencing was peripheral blood. Receptors originate from a man younger than 45 with active or convalescent COVID-19.

The chain is built from TRBV15 and TRBJ2-1; 14 nucleotides align to TRBD2. Germline trimming cut 3 bases from V and 8 bases from J; bases unmatched to any gene: 0. CDR1 and CDR2 from the germline V gene are LNHNV and YYDKDF (reference sequence). This CDR3 has 14 amino acids. The CDR3 is CATSRGLAGDEQFF. CDR3 bases: TGTGCCACCAGCAGGGGACTAGCGGGGGATGAGCAGTTCTTC.

This sequence joins TRBV10-2 and TRBJ2-7; 9 bases agree with TRBD1. Trimming cost V 6 bases and J 5 bases; bases outside gene matches: 11. CDR1 and CDR2 (germline): WSHSY, SAAADI. This CDR3 region has 15 residues. CDR3 sequence reads: CASRVRGQGINEQYF. The CDR3 DNA reads as TGCGCCAGCAGGGTTAGGGGACAGGGAATCAACGAGCAGTACTTC.

V usage is TRBV28 and J usage is TRBJ2-3; D might be TRBD2 (5 bases). The CDR3 has 15 amino acids. Trimming stripped 3 bases from V and 4 bases from J, with 14 bases between. Germline V gives CDR1 MDHEN, CDR2 SYDVKM. DNA for the CDR3: TGTGCCAGCAGTTTGATCGGGATCCCACCAGATACGCAGTATTTT. Translation gives CASSLIGIPPDTQYF.

The V and J genes are TRBV7-2 and TRBJ2-7; 9 positions match TRBD1. V lost 5 bases and J lost 3; bases outside the gene matches: 5. Germline-derived CDR1 and CDR2 are SGHTA and FQGNSA. The CDR3 runs 14 residues. The CDR3 DNA is TGTGCCAGCAGCAACGGACAGGGGTTCTACGAGCAGTACTTC. It encodes CASSNGQGFYEQYF.

The chain links TRBV30 to TRBJ1-6; D not certain. Germline CDR1 GTSNPN, CDR2 SVGIG (reference sequence). The CDR3 contains 14 residues. The V gene lost 3 bases and the J gene lost 3 bases, with 9 bases spanning the gap. The CDR3 DNA is TGTGCCTGGAGCCGGAGAAACTATAATTCACCCCTCCACTTT. Translated: CAWSRRNYNSPLHF.

V is TRBV6-5 and J is TRBJ2-1; D possibly corresponds to TRBD2 (5 bases). Germline V gives CDR1 MNHEY, CDR2 SVGAGI. The CDR3 is made up of 15 amino acids. V was shortened by 7 bases and J by 6 bases, with 19 bases between the two germline ends. CDR3: CASTLRADRANEQFF. CDR3 DNA sequence: TGTGCCAGCACCTTGCGGGCCGACCGTGCCAATGAGCAGTTCTTC.

The CDR3 loop is CASSSLAGGGYTF. In DNA form, the CDR3 reads TGTGCCAGCAGTTCCTTGGCAGGGGGAGGCTACACCTTC. The chain links TRBV28 to TRBJ1-2; TRBD1 agrees at 7 bases. The CDR3 spans 13 residues. Germline V gives CDR1 MDHEN, CDR2 SYDVKM. Trimming took 4 bases from V and 8 from J; bases not matched to a gene: 7.

V usage is TRBV27 and J usage is TRBJ1-2; 7 bases map to TRBD1. V lost 4 bases, J lost 4 bases, and 3 bases stayed unmatched. Germline CDR1 MNHEY, CDR2 SMNVEV (reference sequence). CDR3 length equals 13 residues. The CDR3 region is CASSYRGRYGYTF. The CDR3, as DNA: TGTGCCAGCAGTTACAGGGGCCGCTATGGCTACACCTTC.

CDR3 nucleotide sequence: TGTGCCCATAGCGGGAGGAAGGAATACGGGGGATACGAGCAGTACTTC. Translation: CAHSGRKEYGGYEQYF. The chain joins TRBV2 to TRBJ2-7; 10 bases are a match to TRBD2. CDR3 length equals 16 residues. CDR1 SNHLY and CDR2 FYNNEI come from the germline V gene. V shed 11 bases and J 4 bases; nucleotides not matched to a gene: 17.

This chain uses TRBV27 with TRBJ2-1, with 8 positions matching TRBD2. The trim removed 5 bases at V and 7 bases at J, leaving 4 bases unmatched. The CDR3 sequence is 13 residues long. Germline lookup yields CDR1 MNHEY and CDR2 SMNVEV (reference sequence). CDR3 sequence: CASSIAGLNEQFF. The CDR3 coding sequence is TGTGCCAGCAGTATAGCGGGACTAAATGAGCAGTTCTTC.

The V and J genes are TRBV28 and TRBJ1-2; D gene unclear. Trimming shortened V by 6 bases and J by 2 bases, and 13 bases separated the two germline ends. Germline lookup yields CDR1 MDHEN and CDR2 SYDVKM. The CDR3 has 14 amino acids. CDR3 sequence (DNA): TGTGCCAGCAGCCGGGAACACGCGAACTATGGCTACACCTTC. This gives the protein CASSREHANYGYTF.

The chain employs TRBV16 and TRBJ1-4; D uncertain. CDR3 length equals 14 residues. The ends were cut back, 4 bases at V and 5 bases at J, with 11 bases in the middle. CDR1 KGHSY and CDR2 FQNENV come from the germline V gene. CDR3 sequence reads: CASSPSEINEKLFF. CDR3 DNA: TGTGCCAGCAGCCCTTCGGAGATCAATGAAAAACTGTTTTTT.

The V and J genes are TRBV2 and TRBJ1-2; D may be TRBD1 (5 bases). The germline gives CDR1 SNHLY, CDR2 FYNNEI. The CDR3 totals 14 residues. Between the trimmed V and J ends, which lost 8 bases and 7 bases, there was a span of 20 bases. The CDR3 DNA reads as TGTGCCAGCCGTAATTACAGGACCGGGGGTGGCTACACCTTC. Protein product: CASRNYRTGGGYTF.

This clone was found once. J is TRBJ2-1 and V is TRBV5-1; 12 nucleotides align to TRBD1. The germline V gene has CDR1 SGHRS and CDR2 YFSETQ. There are 17 residues in the CDR3. Trimming took 5 bases from V and 8 from J; bases not matched to a gene: 14. The CDR3 is CASSLIPGTGGRDEQFF. CDR3 nucleotides: TGCGCCAGCAGTTTGATTCCCGGGACAGGGGGCCGGGATGAGCAGTTCTTC.

This chain uses TRBV20-1 with TRBJ1-1; D gene unclear. The CDR3 is made up of 14 amino acids. From germline, CDR1 is DFQATT and CDR2 SNEGSKA (reference sequence). Trimming removed 3 bases from V and 2 bases from J, with 13 bases in between. In DNA form, the CDR3 reads TGCAGTGCTAGTGACTTCCAGTTAAACACTGAAGCTTTCTTT. The encoded protein is CSASDFQLNTEAFF.

The rearrangement uses TRBV5-1 and TRBJ1-4, with TRBD1 matching 8 bases. Germline CDR1 reads SGHRS; CDR2 reads YFSETQ. The junction had 11 bases not matched to a gene; V was cut back by 4 bases and J by 3 bases. This CDR3 is built from 17 residues. The DNA of the CDR3 is TGCGCCAGCAGCAAGTATCCACAGGGGGATGCTAATGAAAAACTGTTTTTT. Its protein is CASSKYPQGDANEKLFF.

The chain uses TRBV9 and TRBJ2-2; 9 nucleotides line up with TRBD2. There are 17 residues in the CDR3. CDR1 is SGDLS, CDR2 YYNGEE, per germline. V was clipped by 0 bases and J by 10 bases; unmatched bases: 13. CDR3 DNA: TGTGCCAGCAGCGTAGGAGGGCTAGCGGGGAGTGGTGAGGAGCTGTTTTTT. This translates into CASSVGGLAGSGEELFF.

This chain connects TRBV7-9 to TRBJ1-2; D may be TRBD1 (5 bases). Germline values: CDR1 SEHNR, CDR2 FQNEAQ (reference sequence). V was pared by 1 base and J by 1 base, with 13 bases between. This CDR3 spans 16 amino acids. The CDR3 sequence: CASSLVVGRGNYGYTF. The CDR3 DNA is TGTGCCAGCAGCTTAGTCGTGGGGCGCGGTAACTATGGCTACACCTTC.

This clone was observed a single time. The chain recombines TRBV2 with TRBJ1-2; 7 nucleotides align to TRBD1. Germline V gives CDR1 SNHLY, CDR2 FYNNEI. This CDR3 comprises 15 residues. V lost 6 bases and J lost 0; bases outside the gene matches: 7. Here the CDR3 DNA reads TGTGCCAGCAGATCCCGGACAGGAGCTAACTATGGCTACACCTTC. Translated: CASRSRTGANYGYTF.